These 32 T cell receptor beta chains came from one sample sequenced in a study of T cell responses to AZD1222 COVID-19 vaccine. Sequencing was performed with immunoSEQ multiplex PCR; in TCRdb, only in-frame clones are kept and a portion is missing. Among more than 100,000 clones listed, about 90% were seen once. This specimen was peripheral blood, taken on day 0 of AZD1222 vaccination. These receptor sequences come from an adult in good health.

This chain connects TRBV9 to TRBJ2-7; tentatively, D is TRBD1 (6 bases). V lost 3 bases and J 0 bases, leaving 16 bases between the germline ends. The CDR3 extends over 16 amino acids. The germline CDR1 and CDR2 sequences are SGDLS and YYNGEE. The CDR3 bases are TGTGCCAGCAGCGGCTACAGGGACCCCTCCTCCTACGAGCAGTACTTC. Protein product: CASSGYRDPSSYEQYF.

This clone occurred once. Other DNA sequences within the sample encode an identical CDR3. The chain is built from TRBV5-6 and TRBJ2-5; D is undetermined. The CDR3 has 12 residues. Trimming left V 4 bases short and J 1 base short, with 5 bases between. The germline V gene has CDR1 SGHDT and CDR2 YYEEEE. The CDR3: CASSLPQETQYF. The CDR3 bases are TGTGCCAGCAGCCTTCCCCAAGAGACCCAGTACTTC.

This clone appeared once. The chain carries TRBV6-1 and TRBJ1-1; no clear D. Trimming removed 4 bases at V and 1 base at J, with 4 bases between. This CDR3 comprises 12 residues. Germline-derived CDR1 and CDR2 are MNHNS and SASEGT. CDR3 residues: CASSAANTEAFF. The CDR3, as DNA: TGTGCCAGCAGTGCAGCGAACACTGAAGCTTTCTTT.

As DNA, the CDR3 is TGTGCCAGTAGTATTTCGGGCAGAAGTTCGCCCCTCCACTTT. Protein sequence: CASSISGRSSPLHF. The V gene is TRBV19, the J gene TRBJ1-6; D not certain. The V end was cut by 3 bases, the J end by 13 bases, with 16 bases between. The CDR3 contains 14 residues. The V gene's germline CDR1 is LNHDA and CDR2 SQIVND (reference sequence).

This chain links TRBV5-6 with TRBJ1-2, with 8 bases identical to TRBD1. This CDR3 comprises 14 residues. The germline gives CDR1 SGHDT, CDR2 YYEEEE. The junction had 5 bases not matched to a gene; V was cut back by 4 bases and J by 3 bases. In nucleotides, the CDR3 is TGTGCCAGCAGCCCTGGACAGGGAGACTATGGCTACACCTTC. Encoded protein: CASSPGQGDYGYTF. The full variable domain, with the rest looked up from reference TRBV5-6 and TRBJ1-2, is DAGVTQSPTHLIKTRGQQVTLRCSPKSGHDTVSWYQQALGQGPQFIFQYYEEEERQRGNFPDRFSGHQFPNYSSELNVNALLLGDSALYLCASSPGQGDYGYTFGSGTRLTVV.

The genes are TRBV6-6 and TRBJ2-5, with D possibly TRBD2 on 6 matching bases. The CDR3 extends over 18 amino acids. Trimming shortened V by 5 bases and J by 1 base, and 23 bases separated the two germline ends. CDR1 is MNHNY, CDR2 SVGAGI, per germline (reference sequence). This CDR3 reads CASSPGRDSNPTQETQYF. The DNA for the CDR3 is TGTGCCAGCAGTCCTGGCCGGGACTCCAATCCCACCCAAGAGACCCAGTACTTC.

The J gene is TRBJ1-2, the V gene TRBV4-1, with 7 bases lining up with TRBD1. Germline V gene data show CDR1 as MGHRA and CDR2 as YSYEKL. CDR3 length: 14 amino acids. J gave up 5 bases and V 1 base, and 4 bases lay outside the gene matches. CDR3 nucleotides: TGCGCCAGCAGCCAAGTGTCAGGGGGGTATGGCTACACCTTC. Translation gives CASSQVSGGYGYTF.

The CDR3 region is CASNKIRRTGLGYTF. The DNA for the CDR3 is TGTGCCAGCAACAAGATTCGGAGGACAGGGCTTGGCTACACCTTC. This chain connects TRBV11-2 to TRBJ1-2; the match to TRBD1 covers 8 bases. Germline loops: CDR1 SGHAT, CDR2 FQNNGV. This CDR3 region has 15 residues. The ends lost 7 bases at V and 7 bases at J; junction bases unmatched: 14.

The gene calls are TRBV3-1 (or the pseudogene TRBV3-2) and TRBJ1-2; weak D call: TRBD1 (5 bases). V was cut by 2 bases and J by 8 bases, with 9 bases left in between. Germline lookup yields CDR1 LGHDT and CDR2 YNNKEL (reference sequence). The CDR3 totals 12 residues. The CDR3 sequence is CASSQRGWGYTF. CDR3 DNA sequence: TGTGCCAGCAGCCAAAGGGGCTGGGGCTACACCTTC.

Remarks on this clone: Different DNA sequences within this sample yield the same CDR3. This chain's CDR3 is CASSIGGSGNTIYF. The CDR3 bases are TGTGCCAGTAGTATTGGGGGGTCCGGAAACACCATATATTTT. The chain combines TRBV19 with TRBJ1-3; D possibly corresponds to TRBD1 (5 bases). Germline values: CDR1 LNHDA, CDR2 SQIVND (reference sequence). V was cut by 3 bases and J by 4 bases, with 10 bases left in between. The CDR3 consists of 14 residues.

The chain couples TRBV18 to TRBJ2-2; 7 bases are shared with TRBD2. The CDR3 runs to 16 residues. V shed 3 bases, J shed 0 bases, and the junction held 4 bases outside the gene matches. From germline, CDR1 is KGHSH and CDR2 LQKENI. The CDR3 sequence is CASSPAAGANTGELFF. CDR3 DNA sequence: TGTGCCAGCTCACCGGCTGCGGGGGCGAACACCGGGGAGCTGTTTTTT.

As DNA, the CDR3 is TGCGCCAGCAGCTTGTGGAGCACCGGGGAGCTGTTTTTT. Protein: CASSLWSTGELFF. The V and J genes are TRBV5-1 and TRBJ2-2; D call uncertain. V was clipped by 1 base and J by 4 bases, with 5 bases between them. In germline, CDR1 is SGHRS, CDR2 YFSETQ. The CDR3 totals 13 residues.

This chain joins TRBV11-1 and TRBJ2-5; 10 bases align to TRBD1. Germline lookup yields CDR1 SGHAT and CDR2 FQDESV (reference sequence). There are 15 residues in the CDR3. Trimming at V came to 3 bases and at J to 4 bases, leaving 5 bases not matched to a gene. The CDR3 DNA sequence: TGTGCCAGCAGCTTGGGGACAGGGGTTGGAGAGACCCAGTACTTC. Protein product: CASSLGTGVGETQYF.

The chain carries TRBV7-9 and TRBJ1-2; D may be TRBD1 (6 bases). The CDR3 runs 13 residues. Between the trimmed V and J ends, which lost 5 bases and 4 bases, there was a span of 11 bases. The germline V gene has CDR1 SEHNR and CDR2 FQNEAQ (reference sequence). DNA of the CDR3: TGTGCCAGCAGCATAGGGACAAGCTATGGCTACACCTTC. Amino acids: CASSIGTSYGYTF.

The chain employs TRBV19 and TRBJ1-1; D is ambiguous. CDR1 is LNHDA and CDR2 is SQIVND in the germline V gene (reference sequence). V was trimmed by 3 bases and J by 4 bases, leaving 12 bases between them. CDR3 length: 14 amino acids. The CDR3 reads CASSIMGSGTEAFF. The CDR3 nucleotides read TGTGCCAGTAGTATTATGGGTAGCGGCACTGAAGCTTTCTTT.

The chain couples TRBV9 to TRBJ2-1; D possibly uses TRBD1 or TRBD2 (5 bases each). CDR1 is SGDLS and CDR2 is YYNGEE in the germline V gene. V shed 4 bases and J shed 1 base, with 12 bases lying between them. The length of the CDR3 is 15 residues. The CDR3 here is CASSQRDPSYNEQFF. Here the CDR3 DNA reads TGTGCCAGCAGCCAACGGGACCCATCCTACAATGAGCAGTTCTTC.

The CDR3 here is CASSLGLGGGETQYF. The CDR3, as DNA: TGCGCCAGCAGCTTGGGCCTTGGAGGGGGAGAGACCCAGTACTTC. V is TRBV5-1 and J is TRBJ2-5; either TRBD1 or TRBD2 may supply D (6 bases each). The CDR3 is 15 residues long. Germline V gives CDR1 SGHRS, CDR2 YFSETQ. V was cut by 0 bases and J by 4 bases, with 13 bases left in between.

V is TRBV5-4 and J is TRBJ1-5, with 8 bases fitting TRBD1. Germline CDR1 SGHNT, CDR2 YYREEE (reference sequence). The CDR3 extends over 18 amino acids. V was pared by 0 bases and J by 0 bases, with 8 bases of the junction left unmatched. The CDR3 region is CASSLDGQGYHSNQPQHF. The DNA of the CDR3 is TGTGCCAGCAGCTTGGACGGACAGGGATACCATAGCAATCAGCCCCAGCATTTT.

The chain uses TRBV11-2 and TRBJ2-7; 8 nucleotides match TRBD1. Germline V gene lookup returns CDR1 SGHAT and CDR2 FQNNGV. Losses at the gene ends were 6 bases for V and 5 bases for J; bases not matched to a gene: 6. The CDR3 consists of 13 residues. The CDR3 loop is CASSSGTGDEQYF. The CDR3 DNA sequence: TGTGCCAGCAGTTCCGGGACAGGTGACGAGCAGTACTTC. Based on the CDR3 plus reference TRBV11-2 and TRBJ2-7, the full variable domain is EAGVAQSPRYKIIEKRQSVAFWCNPISGHATLYWYQQILGQGPKLLIQFQNNGVVDDSQLPKDRFSAERLKGVDSTLKIQPAKLEDSAVYLCASSSGTGDEQYFGPGTRLTVT.

The chain couples TRBV19 to TRBJ1-3; D call uncertain. The CDR3 covers 12 residues. Trimming stripped 5 bases from V and 4 bases from J, with 6 bases between. Per the germline V gene, CDR1 is LNHDA and CDR2 is SQIVND (reference sequence). The DNA for the CDR3 is TGTGCCAGTAGTCCCGGGGGAAACACCATATATTTT. As protein: CASSPGGNTIYF.

The chain combines TRBV6-2 or TRBV6-3 with TRBJ2-5; D gene uncertain. CDR1 is MNHEY and CDR2 is SVGEGT in the germline V gene. The V and J ends lost 4 bases and 1 base respectively, with 16 bases between them. The CDR3 is made up of 16 amino acids. CDR3 in DNA: TGTGCCAGCAGTTCCCTCGTTCGGTACGGCCAAGAGACCCAGTACTTC. Its protein is CASSSLVRYGQETQYF.

This chain connects TRBV6-5 to TRBJ1-3; possibly TRBD1 for D (6 bases). Trimming removed 0 bases at V and 4 bases at J, with 13 bases between. Germline CDR1 is MNHEY and CDR2 is SVGAGI. This CDR3 spans 16 amino acids. The CDR3 loop is CASSYSSAGVGNTIYF. For the CDR3, the DNA is TGTGCCAGCAGTTACTCGTCAGCAGGGGTCGGAAACACCATATATTTT.

The chain combines TRBV3-1 (or the pseudogene TRBV3-2) with TRBJ1-1; D is uncertain. The V end lost 4 bases, the J end lost 3 bases, and 9 bases lay between the germline ends. The germline V gene encodes CDR1 LGHDT and CDR2 YNNKEL (reference sequence). The CDR3 has 13 amino acids. This CDR3 is CASSPRVDTEAFF. The CDR3 nucleotides are TGTGCCAGCAGCCCCCGGGTGGACACTGAAGCTTTCTTT.

The genes are TRBV30 and TRBJ1-3; perhaps TRBD1 as D (6 bases). The CDR3 consists of 15 residues. Germline values: CDR1 GTSNPN, CDR2 SVGIG (reference sequence). V dropped 3 bases and J dropped 0 bases, with 12 bases sitting between them. CDR3 protein: CAWRTGSSSGNTIYF. Written as DNA, the CDR3 is TGTGCCTGGAGGACAGGCTCCAGCTCTGGAAACACCATATATTTT.

The V and J genes are TRBV7-9 and TRBJ1-3; unclear D gene. Germline V gene data show CDR1 as SEHNR and CDR2 as FQNEAQ (reference sequence). CDR3 length equals 17 residues. The germline V and J ends were trimmed by 11 bases and 0 bases, with 23 bases remaining between them. CDR3 bases: TGTGCCTTTGAGGACCCCGGGATAGGGATCTCTGGAAACACCATATATTTT. Amino acids: CAFEDPGIGISGNTIYF.

V gene TRBV6-5 combines with J gene TRBJ1-6; 7 nucleotides match TRBD1. The CDR3 totals 15 residues. The V and J ends lost 8 bases and 2 bases, in that order; junction bases with no gene match: 6. CDR1 MNHEY and CDR2 SVGAGI come from the germline V gene. CDR3 in DNA: TGTGCCAGCGACAGGGAATTCACCTATAATTCACCCCTCCACTTT. It specifies CASDREFTYNSPLHF.

The chain has TRBV18 and TRBJ1-1; 9 bases agree with TRBD1. The CDR3 is 18 residues long. Germline V CDR1 and CDR2: KGHSH, LQKENI. V was pared by 0 bases and J by 2 bases, with 10 bases of the junction left unmatched. CDR3 sequence: CASSPPGHYRGPNTEAFF. The CDR3 coding sequence is TGTGCCAGCTCACCACCTGGTCATTACAGGGGGCCTAACACTGAAGCTTTCTTT.

The genes are TRBV12-3 or TRBV12-4 and TRBJ1-4; D possibly corresponds to TRBD1 (6 bases). The CDR3 totals 12 residues. Trimming pared 6 bases from V and 8 bases from J, leaving 10 bases between. The CDR3 DNA is TGTGCCAGCAGACAGGGCCCCGAAAAACTGTTTTTT. The encoded protein is CASRQGPEKLFF.

The chain is built from TRBV5-5 and TRBJ1-5; D unresolved. This CDR3 spans 13 amino acids. V was cut by 2 bases and J by 9 bases, with 12 bases left in between. The germline gives CDR1 SGHKS, CDR2 YYEKEE (reference sequence). This chain's CDR3 is CASSLTALGPQHF. The CDR3 DNA follows: TGTGCCAGCAGCTTAACAGCCTTAGGGCCCCAGCATTTT.

In DNA form, the CDR3 reads TGTGCCAGCAGACCCGGGACGGGAACCTACGAGCAGTACGTC. It translates to CASRPGTGTYEQYV. This chain uses TRBV6-6 with TRBJ2-7; D tentatively fits TRBD1 or TRBD2 (5 bases each). Germline V CDR1 and CDR2: MNHNY, SVGAGI (reference sequence). CDR3 size: 14 residues. V was clipped by 6 bases and J by 2 bases, with 14 bases between them.

This chain connects TRBV5-4 to TRBJ1-3; the match to TRBD1 covers 12 bases. This CDR3 is built from 17 residues. Germline V lookup: CDR1 SGHNT, CDR2 YYREEE (reference sequence). V shed 2 bases and J 0 bases; nucleotides not matched to a gene: 3. Here the CDR3 reads CASSFGTGGSSGNTIYF. The CDR3 coding sequence is TGTGCCAGCAGCTTTGGGACAGGGGGCTCCTCTGGAAACACCATATATTTT.

The V and J genes are TRBV6-5 and TRBJ1-2; no definite D call. With 0 bases removed from V and 3 bases from J, the gap between germline ends came to 8 bases. Looked up from germline, CDR1 is MNHEY and CDR2 is SVGAGI. The CDR3 has 14 amino acids. Written as DNA, the CDR3 is TGTGCCAGCAGTTACTCGGACGGATACTATGGCTACACCTTC. Protein product: CASSYSDGYYGYTF.